The 4 T cell receptor beta chains presented below share a single source sample, sequenced in a study of spatial heterogeneity in lung cancer. Time point in this sample: sample taken at primary tumor resection. Tumor, nontumor lung or frozen PBMC supplied whole RNA that was sequenced unsorted. TCRdb re-called the 5' RACE reads with MiXCR, one entry per CDR3 protein. The table shows approximately 81,000 distinct CDR3 sequences, with roughly 12% occurring only once. Sequenced here: PBMCs, sampled at surgery. These TCRs come from a male donor with early-stage non-small cell lung cancer.

This clonotype has more than one count but fewer than ten. The chain uses TRBV7-3 and TRBJ2-2, with 10 positions matching TRBD2. The CDR3 spans 18 residues. Germline lookup yields CDR1 SGHTA and CDR2 FQGTGA. Germline trimming cut 1 base from V and 2 bases from J; bases unmatched to any gene: 7. The CDR3 here is CASSLMRWTSGNTGELFF. DNA of the CDR3: TGTGCCAGCAGCTTAATGAGGTGGACTAGCGGAAACACCGGGGAGCTGTTTTTT.

The table lists this clonotype with a few counts. The gene calls are TRBV30 and TRBJ2-6; D is unresolved. Per germline, CDR1 GTSNPN and CDR2 SVGIG (reference sequence). The CDR3 consists of 15 residues. Deletions cut 0 bases from V and 5 bases from J, with 11 bases between. The CDR3 is CAWSVRTPRANVLTF. The CDR3 DNA reads TGTGCCTGGAGTGTAAGAACTCCCAGGGCCAACGTCCTGACTTTC. Variable domain in full (rest from reference TRBV30 and TRBJ2-6): SQTIHQWPATLVQPVGSPLSLECTVEGTSNPNLYWYRQAAGRGLQLLFYSVGIGQISSEVPQNLSASRPQDRQFILSSKKLLLSDSGFYLCAWSVRTPRANVLTFGAGSRLTVL.

The CDR3, as DNA: TGCGCCAGCAGCCCAATATTACGACCTCAGGGGCAGTATTTT. It is translated as CASSPILRPQGQYF. The rearrangement joins TRBV5-1 to TRBJ2-3; D is possibly TRBD1 (5 bases). Germline V gene sequence: CDR1 SGHRS, CDR2 YFSETQ. The CDR3 consists of 14 residues. Trimming left V 4 bases short and J 11 bases short, with 20 bases between.

This clonotype was seen more than once but under ten times. V and J are TRBV5-1 and TRBJ2-5, with TRBD2 identical over 8 bases. The CDR3 sequence is 13 residues long. Trimming at V came to 2 bases and at J to 4 bases, leaving 1 base not matched to a gene. The germline V gene encodes CDR1 SGHRS and CDR2 YFSETQ. In DNA, the CDR3 is TGCGCCAGCAGCTTACTAGCGGCAGAGACCCAGTACTTC. Encoded protein: CASSLLAAETQYF. Full variable domain (remainder filled in from reference TRBV5-1 and TRBJ2-5): KAGVTQTPRYLIKTRGQQVTLSCSPISGHRSVSWYQQTPGQGLQFLFEYFSETQRNKGNFPGRFSGRQFSNSRSEMNVSTLELGDSALYLCASSLLAAETQYFGPGTRLLVL.